The clone carrying this T cell receptor (beta chain) appeared a single time. Its antigen remains unidentified. The data belong to a study of cytomegalovirus exposure and HLA in healthy donors. Study-wide findings and caveats: Cytomegalovirus-associated status was assigned to around 160 TCR beta chains.

Use of 60 Vbeta and 13 Jbeta primers characterized the PCR. The protocol was immunoSEQ multiplex PCR, while the TCRdb copy is restricted to in-frame clones and leaves out a portion. The table has 110,000 to 150,000 clones, 65% to 85% seen once. Trimming took off 3 bases at V and 6 bases at J, with 11 bases between the two ends. The germline V gene has CDR1 LNHDA and CDR2 SQIVND (reference sequence). CDR3 length equals 14 residues. The chain links TRBV19 to TRBJ2-2; no definite D call. The sequenced sample was PBMCs. This receptor was obtained from a man aged 25 to 40 in good health and CMV-seronegative. The CDR3 is CASSIGQVPGELFF. In DNA form, the CDR3 reads TGTGCCAGTAGTATCGGTCAGGTACCCGGGGAGCTGTTTTTT.